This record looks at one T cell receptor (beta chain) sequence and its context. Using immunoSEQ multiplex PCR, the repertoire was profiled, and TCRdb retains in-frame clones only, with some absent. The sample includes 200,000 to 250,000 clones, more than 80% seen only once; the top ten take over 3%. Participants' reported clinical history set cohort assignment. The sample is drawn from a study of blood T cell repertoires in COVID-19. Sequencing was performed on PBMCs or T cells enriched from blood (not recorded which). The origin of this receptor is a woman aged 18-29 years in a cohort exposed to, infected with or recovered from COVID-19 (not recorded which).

The CDR3 here is CASSPGQGDTEAFF. The CDR3 DNA sequence: TGCGCCAGCAGCCCCGGACAGGGGGACACTGAAGCTTTCTTT. The chain recombines TRBV5-1 with TRBJ1-1; 10 bases agree with TRBD1. The germline CDR1 and CDR2 sequences are SGHRS and YFSETQ. Germline trimming cut 4 bases from V and 3 bases from J; bases unmatched to any gene: 3. There are 14 residues in the CDR3.